The 28 T cell receptor beta chains given below trace back to one sample, sequenced in a study of neoadjuvant nivolumab and ipilimumab in lung cancer. Produced via immunoSEQ multiplex PCR; TCRdb's table is partial and in-frame only. The data show 25,000 to 35,000 clones, approximately 90% seen once. The material was peripheral blood, obtained after neoadjuvant nivolumab, alone or with ipilimumab, at or shortly before surgery. The receptor set was obtained from an adult with non-small cell lung cancer.

The gene calls are TRBV27 and TRBJ2-5; D ambiguous. Germline CDR1 and CDR2: MNHEY and SMNVEV (reference sequence). V lost 4 bases, J lost 4 bases, and 10 bases lay in between. The CDR3 loop spans 13 amino acids. Written as DNA, the CDR3 is TGTGCCAGCAGTTCCCCCTGGGGAGAGACCCAGTACTTC. Its translation is CASSSPWGETQYF.

The chain links TRBV7-3 to TRBJ2-3, with 7 bases aligning to TRBD2. Germline CDR1 reads SGHTA; CDR2 reads FQGTGA. The CDR3 is 13 amino acids. The ends lost 5 bases at V and 6 bases at J; junction bases unmatched: 5. Written as DNA, the CDR3 is TGTGCCAGCAGCCGGGGGGACTACGATACGCAGTATTTT. Translating gives CASSRGDYDTQYF. The full variable domain, in which reference TRBV7-3 and TRBJ2-3 provide the parts outside the CDR3, is GAGVSQTPSNKVTEKGKYVELRCDPISGHTALYWYRQSLGQGPEFLIYFQGTGAADDSGLPNDRFFAVRPEGSVSTLKIQRTERGDSAVYLCASSRGDYDTQYFGPGTRLTVL.

The chain recombines TRBV19 with TRBJ1-5; D perhaps matches TRBD1 (5 bases). The CDR3 runs 13 residues. Trimming removed 8 bases at V and 2 bases at J, with 10 bases between. Germline loops: CDR1 LNHDA, CDR2 SQIVND (reference sequence). CDR3 protein: CASGRDGNQPQHF. The CDR3, as DNA: TGTGCCAGTGGCCGGGACGGCAATCAGCCCCAGCATTTT.

The J gene is TRBJ2-7, the V gene TRBV6-1; 10 bases match TRBD1. The junction had 7 bases not matched to a gene; V was cut back by 5 bases and J by 3 bases. Germline V lookup: CDR1 MNHNS, CDR2 SASEGT. CDR3 length equals 15 residues. The CDR3 spells CASSQHGQGGYEQYF. The CDR3 region has the DNA TGTGCCAGCAGTCAGCATGGACAGGGGGGCTACGAGCAGTACTTC.

V is TRBV19 and J is TRBJ1-6; 8 nucleotides agree with TRBD1. Germline V gene sequence: CDR1 LNHDA, CDR2 SQIVND (reference sequence). The V and J ends lost 5 bases and 9 bases, in that order; junction bases with no gene match: 9. The CDR3 contains 15 residues. CDR3 protein: CASSPPPGGSSPLHF. CDR3 sequence (DNA): TGTGCCAGTAGTCCTCCCCCAGGGGGCAGTTCACCCCTCCACTTT.

The rearrangement joins TRBV7-3 to TRBJ2-1; tentatively, D is TRBD1 (5 bases). CDR1 is SGHTA and CDR2 is FQGTGA in the germline V gene. V shed 5 bases and J shed 2 bases, with 16 bases lying between them. The CDR3 has 16 amino acids. The chain's CDR3 is CASSPRQGMPYNEQFF. As DNA, the CDR3 is TGTGCCAGCAGCCCCCGGCAGGGCATGCCCTACAATGAGCAGTTCTTC.

The CDR3 loop reads CASSDGGSTDTQYF. CDR3 DNA sequence: TGTGCCAGCAGTGACGGGGGGAGCACAGATACGCAGTATTTT. This chain connects TRBV25-1 to TRBJ2-3; TRBD2 agrees at 7 bases. Looked up from germline, CDR1 is MGHDK and CDR2 is SYGVNS. The CDR3 runs to 14 residues. V lost 3 bases and J lost 0; bases outside the gene matches: 0.

The chain recombines TRBV7-9 with TRBJ2-7; D is unresolved. V shed 3 bases and J shed 0 bases, with 12 bases lying between them. CDR1 SEHNR and CDR2 FQNEAQ come from the germline V gene (reference sequence). The length of the CDR3 is 15 residues. The CDR3 loop reads CASSLGLGLSYEQYF. The CDR3 nucleotides are TGTGCCAGCAGCTTGGGCTTAGGGCTCTCCTACGAGCAGTACTTC. The variable domain in full, with the rest retrieved from reference TRBV7-9 and TRBJ2-7, is DTGVSQNPRHKITKRGQNVTFRCDPISEHNRLYWYRQTLGQGPEFLTYFQNEAQLEKSRLLSDRFSAERPKGSFSTLEIQRTEQGDSAMYLCASSLGLGLSYEQYFGPGTRLTVT.

The count of this clone is one. This chain joins TRBV29-1 and TRBJ1-1; weak D call: TRBD1 (5 bases). There are 14 residues in the CDR3. V lost 7 bases to trimming and J lost 4 bases, with 19 bases between them. CDR1 and CDR2 (germline): SQVTM, ANQGSEA. The CDR3 bases are TGCAGCGCCCGGGCCCCGACAGTGGCCACTGAAGCTTTCTTT. The encoded protein is CSARAPTVATEAFF.

The CDR3 here is CASSRAWMSGQHNEQFF. The CDR3 coding sequence is TGTGCCAGCAGCCGAGCTTGGATGTCGGGACAGCACAATGAGCAGTTCTTC. The V and J genes are TRBV5-6 and TRBJ2-1, with TRBD1 identical over 7 bases. CDR3 length: 17 residues. V was clipped by 4 bases and J by 5 bases; unmatched bases: 15. In germline, CDR1 is SGHDT, CDR2 YYEEEE.

This clone was detected once. This CDR3 is CSVEDLGQGRTYEQYF. DNA for the CDR3: TGCAGCGTTGAAGATCTAGGGCAGGGGAGGACCTACGAGCAGTACTTC. The chain couples TRBV29-1 to TRBJ2-7; tentatively, D is TRBD1 or TRBD2 (6 bases each). The ends were cut back, 0 bases at V and 2 bases at J, with 17 bases in the middle. Germline loops: CDR1 SQVTM, CDR2 ANQGSEA. This CDR3 is 16 amino acids long.

The chain employs TRBV6-5 and TRBJ2-2, with TRBD1 as a possible D gene (6 bases). CDR1 MNHEY and CDR2 SVGAGI come from the germline V gene. The CDR3 is 16 residues long. The V end lost 1 base, the J end lost 1 base, and 10 bases lay between the germline ends. The CDR3 region is CASSYLPDRNTGELFF. The CDR3 nucleotides are TGTGCCAGCAGTTACTTACCGGACAGGAACACCGGGGAGCTGTTTTTT.

The chain recombines TRBV19 with TRBJ1-5; possibly TRBD1 for D (5 bases). V dropped 3 bases and J dropped 9 bases, with 6 bases sitting between them. Germline V CDR1 and CDR2: LNHDA, SQIVND (reference sequence). CDR3 length: 11 residues. CDR3 sequence (DNA): TGTGCCAGTAGTATTGGGGGGCCCCAGCATTTT. As protein: CASSIGGPQHF.

The chain carries TRBV11-3 and TRBJ2-3, with D uncertain. The V gene's germline CDR1 is SGHNT and CDR2 YENEEA. V was clipped by 3 bases and J by 5 bases, with 9 bases between them. This CDR3 is 13 amino acids long. The CDR3 DNA reads TGTGCCAGCAGCTTTTCAAACGGAGATACGCAGTATTTT. Translation gives CASSFSNGDTQYF.

This sequence joins TRBV5-1 and TRBJ1-2, with 7 nucleotides matching TRBD1. CDR1 SGHRS and CDR2 YFSETQ come from the germline V gene. V lost 4 bases to trimming and J lost 5 bases; unmatched junction nucleotides: 8. This CDR3 region has 14 residues. For the CDR3, the DNA is TGCGCCAGCAGCCCCGGACAGGAACGTTATGGCTACACCTTC. Translating it yields CASSPGQERYGYTF.

The J gene is TRBJ2-2, the V gene TRBV7-9, with TRBD2 matching over 14 bases. Germline V gives CDR1 SEHNR, CDR2 FQNEAQ (reference sequence). The CDR3 has 19 amino acids. The trim removed 5 bases at V and 0 bases at J, leaving 8 bases unmatched. For the CDR3, the DNA is TGTGCCAGCAGCCCCAGGACTAGCGGGGGGCCCACGAACACCGGGGAGCTGTTTTTT. Residues: CASSPRTSGGPTNTGELFF.

This chain uses TRBV2 with TRBJ2-5; 7 positions agree with TRBD1. The CDR3 has 15 residues. Germline V gene lookup returns CDR1 SNHLY and CDR2 FYNNEI. The J segment lost 5 bases and the V segment lost 0 bases, leaving 6 bases of the junction unmatched. The CDR3 loop is CASSEAPQGWETQYF. Here the CDR3 DNA reads TGTGCCAGCAGTGAAGCGCCACAGGGGTGGGAGACCCAGTACTTC.

V and J are TRBV18 and TRBJ2-2; possible D gene TRBD1, 6 bases. Germline CDR1 KGHSH, CDR2 LQKENI. The V end lost 3 bases, the J end lost 1 base, and 12 bases lay between the germline ends. This CDR3 comprises 16 residues. CDR3 in DNA: TGTGCCAGCTCACCGGGGGCAGTAGAGAACACCGGGGAGCTGTTTTTT. Protein product: CASSPGAVENTGELFF.

V and J are TRBV4-1 and TRBJ1-1; D is unclear. Trimming took off 6 bases at V and 3 bases at J, with 14 bases between the two ends. Germline lookup yields CDR1 MGHRA and CDR2 YSYEKL. The CDR3 is 14 residues long. The CDR3 bases are TGCGCCAGCAGTCTCCTAACAAGGGACACTGAAGCTTTCTTT. Protein: CASSLLTRDTEAFF.

This rearrangement joins TRBV5-5 to TRBJ1-4, with 7 bases fitting TRBD1. The ends lost 0 bases at V and 4 bases at J; junction bases unmatched: 6. The CDR3 is 16 residues long. Germline lookup yields CDR1 SGHKS and CDR2 YYEKEE (reference sequence). CDR3 coding DNA: TGTGCCAGCAGCTTGGGGACCGGGACAGTTAATGAAAAACTGTTTTTT. It translates to CASSLGTGTVNEKLFF.

The gene calls are TRBV10-2 and TRBJ2-1, with D uncertain. The CDR3 has 11 amino acids. Trimming pared 10 bases from V and 6 bases from J, leaving 10 bases between. The V gene's germline CDR1 is WSHSY and CDR2 SAAADI. For the CDR3, the DNA is TGCGCCACCTCCCTCATCAATGAGCAGTTCTTC. Its protein product is CATSLINEQFF.

The chain has TRBV2 and TRBJ2-3; 8 bases fit TRBD1. The CDR3 extends over 14 amino acids. The V gene's germline CDR1 is SNHLY and CDR2 FYNNEI. Trimming at V came to 5 bases and at J to 4 bases, leaving 5 bases not matched to a gene. This chain's CDR3 is CASSLDRGADTQYF. For the CDR3, the DNA is TGTGCCAGCAGTCTCGACAGGGGCGCAGATACGCAGTATTTT.

The V gene is TRBV5-1, the J gene TRBJ1-1; a possible D gene is TRBD1 (5 bases). Germline CDR1 SGHRS, CDR2 YFSETQ. V lost 4 bases to trimming and J lost 0 bases, with 10 bases between them. CDR3 length: 14 residues. CDR3 sequence: CASSRGTVNTEAFF. The CDR3 DNA reads TGCGCCAGCAGCCGTGGGACGGTGAACACTGAAGCTTTCTTT.

This chain joins TRBV6-1 and TRBJ2-7, with D perhaps assigned TRBD1 or TRBD2 (5 bases each). The V gene's germline CDR1 is MNHNS and CDR2 SASEGT. This CDR3 is 14 amino acids long. V dropped 6 bases and J dropped 3 bases, with 15 bases sitting between them. The CDR3 sequence: CASSDRDVHYEQYF. In nucleotides, the CDR3 is TGTGCCAGCAGCGACCGGGACGTCCACTACGAGCAGTACTTC.

The chain uses TRBV4-1 and TRBJ1-1; D is possibly TRBD1 (5 bases). Germline loops: CDR1 MGHRA, CDR2 YSYEKL. Trimming left V 0 bases short and J 5 bases short, with 10 bases between. CDR3 size: 14 residues. The DNA of the CDR3 is TGCGCCAGCAGCCAAGAAGGAAGGGGAACTGAAGCTTTCTTT. Residues: CASSQEGRGTEAFF.

The chain joins TRBV29-1 to TRBJ1-1; TRBD1 matches at 7 bases. V lost 7 bases to trimming and J lost 4 bases; unmatched junction nucleotides: 6. CDR1 SQVTM and CDR2 ANQGSEA come from the germline V gene. The CDR3 contains 12 residues. CDR3 coding DNA: TGCAGCGCCCGACAGGGAGGCACTGAAGCTTTCTTT. Its translation is CSARQGGTEAFF.

The gene calls are TRBV4-2 and TRBJ2-1; a possible D gene is TRBD2 (5 bases). Germline V gene sequence: CDR1 LGHNA, CDR2 YNFKEQ. Deletions cut 0 bases from V and 3 bases from J, with 12 bases between. The CDR3 length is 16 residues. In nucleotides, the CDR3 is TGTGCCAGCAGCCAAGAAGGTCAACGGGGCTACAATGAGCAGTTCTTC. Amino acid sequence: CASSQEGQRGYNEQFF.

V gene TRBV29-1 combines with J gene TRBJ1-1; no reliable D call. This CDR3 is built from 13 residues. The V gene's germline CDR1 is SQVTM and CDR2 ANQGSEA. Trimming took off 5 bases at V and 0 bases at J, with 10 bases between the two ends. As DNA, the CDR3 is TGCAGCGTTTTAGGACGGATGAACACTGAAGCTTTCTTT. It codes for CSVLGRMNTEAFF.